This record concerns one T cell receptor beta chain sequence. Its specificity is not known. Using its own MiXCR run on the RT-PCR reads, TCRdb lists one record per CDR3 protein. The table shows approximately 170,000 distinct CDR3 sequences, with approximately 15% occurring only once. The data belong to a study of response to subunit inactivated influenza vaccine. Study findings and constraints: That few new T cells are recruited by each seasonal influenza vaccination was the authors' suggestion.

Germline-derived CDR1 and CDR2 are SQVTM and ANQGSEA. V lost 6 bases and J 10 bases, leaving 21 bases between the germline ends. The CDR3 is made up of 13 amino acids. Sequencing used CD8+ T cells sorted from PBMCs, obtained 5 days after vaccination. The clonotype originates from a man aged 50-59 years who received an inactivated influenza vaccine. This chain uses TRBV29-1 with TRBJ2-5; D unclear. The CDR3 DNA sequence: TGCAGCGTGGATGAAACGTTTAGCTATTACCAGTACTTC. Translated: CSVDETFSYYQYF.